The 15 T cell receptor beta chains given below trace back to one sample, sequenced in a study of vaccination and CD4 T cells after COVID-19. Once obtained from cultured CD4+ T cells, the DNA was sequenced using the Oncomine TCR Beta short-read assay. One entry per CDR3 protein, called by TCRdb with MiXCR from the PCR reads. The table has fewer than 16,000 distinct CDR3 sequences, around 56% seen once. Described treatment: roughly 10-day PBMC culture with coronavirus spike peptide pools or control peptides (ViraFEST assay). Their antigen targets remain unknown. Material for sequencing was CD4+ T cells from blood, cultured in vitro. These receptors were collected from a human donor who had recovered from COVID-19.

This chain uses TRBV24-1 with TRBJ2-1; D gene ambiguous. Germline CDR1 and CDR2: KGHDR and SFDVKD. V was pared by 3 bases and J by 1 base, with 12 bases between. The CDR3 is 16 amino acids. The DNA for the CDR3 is TGTGCCACCAGTGATCCATATCTTGGGTCCTACAATGAGCAGTTCTTC. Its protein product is CATSDPYLGSYNEQFF.

CDR3 in DNA: TGTGCCATCAGTGCGGGAGAGCAGGAGACCCAGTACTTC. Amino acids: CAISAGEQETQYF. This chain joins TRBV10-3 and TRBJ2-5, with D possibly matching TRBD2 (6 bases). With 4 bases removed from V and 5 bases from J, the gap between germline ends came to 11 bases. The CDR3 is made up of 13 amino acids. Germline CDR1 and CDR2: ENHRY and SYGVKD.

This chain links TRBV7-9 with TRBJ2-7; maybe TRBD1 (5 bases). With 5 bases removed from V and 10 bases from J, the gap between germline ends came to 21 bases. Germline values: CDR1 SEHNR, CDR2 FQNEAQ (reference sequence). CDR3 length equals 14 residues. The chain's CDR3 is CASSQGREESDQYF. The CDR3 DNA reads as TGTGCCAGCAGCCAGGGCAGGGAAGAGTCAGATCAGTACTTC.

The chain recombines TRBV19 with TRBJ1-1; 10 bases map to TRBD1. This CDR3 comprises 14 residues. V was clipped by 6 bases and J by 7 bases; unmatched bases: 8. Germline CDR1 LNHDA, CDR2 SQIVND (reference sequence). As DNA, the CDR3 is TGTGCCAGTAGCCGCCAGGGGACAGGGGATGAAGCTTTCTTT. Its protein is CASSRQGTGDEAFF.

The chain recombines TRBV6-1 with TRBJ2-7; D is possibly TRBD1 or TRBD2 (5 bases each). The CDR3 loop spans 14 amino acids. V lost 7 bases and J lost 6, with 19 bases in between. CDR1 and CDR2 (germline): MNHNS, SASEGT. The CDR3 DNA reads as TGTGCCAGCACCCCGAGGGGAATAGGGCGCGAGCAGTACTTC. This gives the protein CASTPRGIGREQYF.

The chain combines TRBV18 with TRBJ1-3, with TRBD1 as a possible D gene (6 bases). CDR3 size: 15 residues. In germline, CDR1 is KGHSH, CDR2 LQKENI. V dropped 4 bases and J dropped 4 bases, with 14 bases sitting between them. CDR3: CASSLTGVEGNTIYF. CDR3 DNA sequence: TGTGCCAGCTCACTGACAGGCGTCGAGGGAAACACCATATATTTT.

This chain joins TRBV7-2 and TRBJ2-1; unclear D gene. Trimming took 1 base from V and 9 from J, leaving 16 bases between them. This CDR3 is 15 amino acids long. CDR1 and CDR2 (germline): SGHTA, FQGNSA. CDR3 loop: CASSLDWNRNREQFF. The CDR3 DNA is TGTGCCAGCAGCTTAGATTGGAACCGTAATCGTGAGCAGTTCTTC.

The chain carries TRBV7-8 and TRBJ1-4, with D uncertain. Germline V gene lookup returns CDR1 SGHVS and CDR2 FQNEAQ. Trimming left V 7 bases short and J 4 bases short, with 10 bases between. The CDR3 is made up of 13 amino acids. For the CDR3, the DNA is TGTGCCAGCACCCGGTTCAGTAATGAAAAACTGTTTTTT. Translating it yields CASTRFSNEKLFF.

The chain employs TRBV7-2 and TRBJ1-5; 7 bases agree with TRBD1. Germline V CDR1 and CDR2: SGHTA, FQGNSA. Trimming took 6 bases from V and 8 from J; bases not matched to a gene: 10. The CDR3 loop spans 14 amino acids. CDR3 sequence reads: CASSRAGGREPQHF. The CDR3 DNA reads TGTGCCAGCAGTCGAGCAGGGGGGAGAGAGCCCCAGCATTTT.

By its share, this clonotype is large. The CDR3 is CASSRGYEQYF. For the CDR3, the DNA is TGTGCCAGCAGCCGGGGGTACGAGCAGTACTTC. The chain is built from TRBV2 and TRBJ2-7; tentatively, D is TRBD2 (6 bases). The length of the CDR3 is 11 residues. V was cut by 6 bases and J by 4 bases, with 7 bases left in between. Germline V gives CDR1 SNHLY, CDR2 FYNNEI.

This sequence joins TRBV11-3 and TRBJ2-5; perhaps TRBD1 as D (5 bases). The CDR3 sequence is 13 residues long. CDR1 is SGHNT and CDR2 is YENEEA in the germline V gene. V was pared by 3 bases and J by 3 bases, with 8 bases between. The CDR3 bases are TGTGCCAGCAGCTTTGGGGCGAAAGAGACCCAGTACTTC. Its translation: CASSFGAKETQYF.

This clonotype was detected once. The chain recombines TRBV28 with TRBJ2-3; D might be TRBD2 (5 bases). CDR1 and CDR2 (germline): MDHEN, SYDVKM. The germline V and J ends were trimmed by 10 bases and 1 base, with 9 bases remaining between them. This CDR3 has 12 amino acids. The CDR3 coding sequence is TGTGCCATCCACGGGGGCACAGATACGCAGTATTTT. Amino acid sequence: CAIHGGTDTQYF.

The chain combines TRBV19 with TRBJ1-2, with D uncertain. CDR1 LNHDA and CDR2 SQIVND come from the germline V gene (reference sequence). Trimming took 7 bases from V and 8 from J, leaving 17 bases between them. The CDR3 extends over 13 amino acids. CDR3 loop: CASTERWGLGYTF. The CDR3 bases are TGTGCCAGTACGGAGCGGTGGGGTCTCGGCTACACCTTC.

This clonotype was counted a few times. CDR3 coding DNA: TGTGCCAGCAGCTTAGTACGGGGGGGCCAGGAGACCCAGTACTTC. Translated, it gives CASSLVRGGQETQYF. J is TRBJ2-5 and V is TRBV7-2; 8 nucleotides line up with TRBD2. The trim removed 1 base at V and 5 bases at J, leaving 6 bases unmatched. Germline-derived CDR1 and CDR2 are SGHTA and FQGNSA. This CDR3 region has 15 residues.

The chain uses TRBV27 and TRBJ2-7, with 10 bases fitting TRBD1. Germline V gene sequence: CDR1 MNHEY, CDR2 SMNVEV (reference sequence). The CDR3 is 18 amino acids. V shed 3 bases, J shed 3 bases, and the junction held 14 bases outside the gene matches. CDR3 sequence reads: CASSFSWSGTGVVYEQYF. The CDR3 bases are TGTGCCAGCAGTTTCAGTTGGAGTGGGACAGGGGTAGTCTACGAGCAGTACTTC.